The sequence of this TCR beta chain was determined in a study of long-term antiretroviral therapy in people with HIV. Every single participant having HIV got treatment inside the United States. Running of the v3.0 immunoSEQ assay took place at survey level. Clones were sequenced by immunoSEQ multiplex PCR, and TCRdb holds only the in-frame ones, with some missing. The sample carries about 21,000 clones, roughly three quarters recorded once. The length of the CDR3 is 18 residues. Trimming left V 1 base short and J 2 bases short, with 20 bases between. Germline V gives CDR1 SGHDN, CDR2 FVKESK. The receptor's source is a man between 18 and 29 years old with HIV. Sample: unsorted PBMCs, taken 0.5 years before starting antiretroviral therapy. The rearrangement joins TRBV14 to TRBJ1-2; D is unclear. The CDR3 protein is CASSQGRVSGGGNYGYTF. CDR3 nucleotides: TGTGCCAGCAGCCAAGGACGGGTCTCGGGAGGAGGGAACTATGGCTACACCTTC.